The rows below give T cell receptor beta chains drawn from one sample of a study of regulatory T cells in long-lasting Graves disease. TCRdb re-derived calls from the multiplex PCR reads in MiXCR, one entry per CDR3 protein. Of 450,000 to 700,000 distinct CDR3 sequences listed, about 13% were seen once; the top ten hold roughly 9.7%. These sequences were also reported in another study, on T cells in Graves' hyperthyroidism and ophthalmopathy.

The specimen was peripheral blood mononuclear cells (PBMCs), collected at new diagnosis, from a patient treated with antithyroid drugs. The receptors originated from a man under 40 with Graves disease. Both conserved end residues are part of each CDR3. A D gene is named only where the DNA matches it firmly. Clone size is given for some rows only: seen once, a few or many times, or a class if the clone is expanded.

clone_size cdr3_length j_call d_call v_call cdr3_nt cdr3_aa
- 17 TRBJ2-5 - TRBV10-1 TGCGCCAGCAGTGAGAGACCCCGGGCCTATTTCGGGGAGACCCAGTACTTC CASSERPRAYFGETQYF
few 12 TRBJ1-4 TRBD1 TRBV29-1 TGCAGCGTTGCCGGGACAGATGAAAAACTGTTTTTT CSVAGTDEKLFF
many 17 TRBJ2-1 TRBD2 TRBV7-2 TGTGCCAGCAGCTTAGTTGCTAGCGGGGTATCGGACAATGAGCAGTTCTTC CASSLVASGVSDNEQFF
- 15 TRBJ1-5 - TRBV4-1 TGCGCCAGCAGCTTAGTCGGTTATAGCAATCAGCCCCAGCATTTT CASSLVGYSNQPQHF
- 16 TRBJ1-6 TRBD1 TRBV7-2 TGTGCCAGCAGCTTACGTTCGGGACAGAGTAATTCACCCCTCCACTTT CASSLRSGQSNSPLHF
- 15 TRBJ2-1 TRBD2 TRBV11-3 TGTGCCAGCAGCTTTCTAGCGGGAACAACCAATGAGCAGTTCTTC CASSFLAGTTNEQFF
- 16 TRBJ2-5 TRBD2 TRBV11-2 TGCGCCAGCAGCCGCCAAAGCGGGAGTGAGGAAGAGACCCAGTACTTC CASSRQSGSEEETQYF
few 15 TRBJ2-1 TRBD1 TRBV7-3 TGTGCCAGCAGCTTACGACAGGGGATCTACAATGAGCAGTTCTTC CASSLRQGIYNEQFF
many 14 TRBJ1-4 - TRBV12-3/TRBV12-4 TGTGCCAGCAGTTTACCCGCGCCGAATGAAAAACTGTTTTTT CASSLPAPNEKLFF
few 18 TRBJ2-2 TRBD2 TRBV11-2 TGTGCCAGCAGCCCGGTCGGTAGCGGGAGTTTGCGGACCGGGGAGCTGTTTTTT CASSPVGSGSLRTGELFF
many 13 TRBJ1-5 - TRBV12-3/TRBV12-4 TGTGCCAGCAGTGGGGTCAGGCGGCAGCCCCAGCATTTT CASSGVRRQPQHF
many 14 TRBJ2-5 TRBD2 TRBV11-2 TGTGCCAGCAGCTTTGCTAGCGGGAGAGAGACCCAGTACTTC CASSFASGRETQYF
- 17 TRBJ2-2 TRBD2 TRBV6-9 TGTGCCAGCAGTTACTGGCTAGCGGGAGGGAACACCGGGGAGCTGTTTTTT CASSYWLAGGNTGELFF
- 12 TRBJ1-4 - TRBV28 TGTGCCAGCAGGACAGTTAATGAAAAACTGTTTTTT CASRTVNEKLFF
many 14 TRBJ2-7 - TRBV28 TGTGCCAGCAGTTTAACTCGGGAGTGGGTCGAGCAGTACTTC CASSLTREWVEQYF
many 13 TRBJ1-1 - TRBV5-1 TGTGCCAGCAGCTTGGGACGAAACACTGAAGCTTTCTTT CASSLGRNTEAFF
- 14 TRBJ2-3 TRBD2 TRBV30 TGTGCCTGGAGTGTAGCGGGAGCTTTGGATACGCAGTATTTT CAWSVAGALDTQYF
many 13 TRBJ1-1 - TRBV20-1 TGCAGTGCCACATGGGGGGCGAACACTGAAGCTTTCTTT CSATWGANTEAFF
many 13 TRBJ2-5 - TRBV27 TGTGCCAGCAAAAGCGTGGACCAAGAGACCCAGTACTTC CASKSVDQETQYF
many 11 TRBJ1-2 - TRBV19 TGTGGGACAGTCTCAATCTATGGCTACACCTTC CGTVSIYGYTF
few 15 TRBJ1-2 TRBD1 TRBV27 TGTGCCAGCAGTCCCACAGGGGCGATAAACTATGGCTACACCTTC CASSPTGAINYGYTF
many 14 TRBJ2-7 TRBD2 TRBV28 TGTGCCAGCAGTGAACTAGCGGAGTCCTACGAGCAGTACTTC CASSELAESYEQYF
many 14 TRBJ1-4 - TRBV2 TGTGCCAGCATCCCTGACGTGGCTAATGAAAAACTGTTTTTT CASIPDVANEKLFF
- 17 TRBJ2-1 TRBD2 TRBV11-2 TGTGCCAGCAGCGCATTGACTAGCGGGTTTTCCTACAATGAGCAGTTCTTC CASSALTSGFSYNEQFF
few 13 TRBJ2-1 - TRBV5-4 TGTGCCAGCAGCTTAATCCCTCGGTATGAGCAGTTTTTC CASSLIPRYEQFF
many 12 TRBJ2-3 - TRBV28 TGTGCCAGCAGTTTAAAGAGGGATACGCAGTATTTT CASSLKRDTQYF
- 13 TRBJ1-6 - TRBV5-1 TGCGCCAGCAGCCCGGCAAACCATTCACCCCTCCACTTT CASSPANHSPLHF
many 14 TRBJ2-7 - TRBV12-3/TRBV12-4 TGTGCCAGCAGCCTGAGGGAGGTGTCCTACGAGCAGTACTTC CASSLREVSYEQYF
many 13 TRBJ1-2 - TRBV27 TGCGCCAGCAGCTTGGATGTTAACTATGGCTACACCTTC CASSLDVNYGYTF
many 16 TRBJ2-1 TRBD2 TRBV7-3 TGTGCCAGCAGCCTCGGACTAGCGGGAGGGTCTTTTGAGCAGTTCTTC CASSLGLAGGSFEQFF
many 15 TRBJ2-7 - TRBV6-1 TGTGCCAGCAGAGGATATGGCGGGAAGTCCTACGAGCAGTACTTC CASRGYGGKSYEQYF
many 16 TRBJ2-7 - TRBV7-9 TGTGCCAGCAGCTTAGTCACAGGGACGGGTGCCTACGAGCAGTACTTC CASSLVTGTGAYEQYF
many 13 TRBJ2-7 - TRBV20-1 TGCAGTGCTACAGGGCGGGATGCCTACGAACAGTACTTC CSATGRDAYEQYF
few 17 TRBJ2-7 TRBD2 TRBV18 TGTGCCAGCTCACCTCCACCTTTTAGCGGGAGCAGATGGGAGCAGTACTTC CASSPPPFSGSRWEQYF
many 13 TRBJ2-4 - TRBV7-9 TGTGCCAGCATGTTTTCGTTATCGGACATTCAGTACTTC CASMFSLSDIQYF
- 15 TRBJ1-2 TRBD1 TRBV12-3/TRBV12-4 TGTGCCAGCAGCCCCCCGGGACAGGGTGGACGTGGCTACACCTTC CASSPPGQGGRGYTF
- 17 TRBJ1-4 TRBD1 TRBV9 TGTGCCAGCAGCCAAGGGACAGCTATCACGGCTAATGAAAAACTGTTTTTT CASSQGTAITANEKLFF
- 13 TRBJ2-7 - TRBV18 TGTGCCAGCTCACCACAGGAACGGGGCGAGCAGTACTTC CASSPQERGEQYF
few 14 TRBJ1-5 TRBD1 TRBV30 TGTGCCTGGAGTGTACTACAGGGGGCCCAGCCCCAGCATTTT CAWSVLQGAQPQHF
many 12 TRBJ1-1 - TRBV29-1 TGCAGCGTTGAAGGGCATAAGGGTGAAGCTTTCTTT CSVEGHKGEAFF
many 14 TRBJ2-2 - TRBV12-3/TRBV12-4 TGTGCCAGCAGTATAGGGTCGGAGACCGGGGAGCTGTTTTTT CASSIGSETGELFF
few 15 TRBJ1-5 TRBD1 TRBV10-3 TGTGCCATCAGTGAGTCCGGACAGGGGGCGAAGCCCCAGCATTTT CAISESGQGAKPQHF
- 15 TRBJ2-5 TRBD1 TRBV2 TGTGCCAGCAGGGACGGGACAGGCCACCCCGGGGCCCAGTACTTC CASRDGTGHPGAQYF
many 14 TRBJ1-1 - TRBV7-9 TGTGCCAGCAGCTTAGCGGTGACTTCCCCTGAAGCTTTCTTT CASSLAVTSPEAFF
- 16 TRBJ1-1 - TRBV28 TGTGCCAGCAGTTTTCCCGGTTTAGGGCGGAACACTGAAGCTTTCTTT CASSFPGLGRNTEAFF
many 16 TRBJ2-2 TRBD2 TRBV5-1 TGCGCCAGCAGTTCAGCGGGAGGGAAGAACACCGGGGAGCTGTTTTTT CASSSAGGKNTGELFF
many 13 TRBJ1-5 - TRBV5-1 TGCGCCAGCAGCTTAGACACCGATCAGCCCCAGCATTTT CASSLDTDQPQHF
many 13 TRBJ2-7 - TRBV28 TGTGCCAGCAGTTTCCCACAGGAGGACGAGCAGTACTTC CASSFPQEDEQYF
- 16 TRBJ2-1 - TRBV6-4 TGTGCCAGCAGTGACTCGGGGATTGGTTCCTACAATGAGCAGTTCTTC CASSDSGIGSYNEQFF
- 12 TRBJ2-7 - TRBV6-1 TGTGCCAGCAGGGACGGGGGCTACGAGCAGTACTTC CASRDGGYEQYF
many 15 TRBJ1-3 - TRBV15 TGTGCCACCACCGGGACGGGATCCTCTGGAAACACCATATATTTT CATTGTGSSGNTIYF
few 14 TRBJ2-2 TRBD1 TRBV10-3 TGTGCCATCCGAACCACAGGGGGCACCGGGGAGCTGTTTTTT CAIRTTGGTGELFF
few 16 TRBJ2-2 - TRBV9 TGTGCCAGCAGCGTAGAGGTTAGCGGGAACACCGGGGAGCTGTTTTTT CASSVEVSGNTGELFF
many 14 TRBJ1-2 - TRBV24-1 TGTGCCACCAGTGGGGCGGGTTTGGACTATGGCTACACCTTC CATSGAGLDYGYTF
many 16 TRBJ2-5 TRBD2 TRBV7-3 TGTGCCAGCAGCTTAAGATCTCATGCGGGAGGAGAGACCCAGTACTTC CASSLRSHAGGETQYF
many 16 TRBJ2-1 TRBD2 TRBV5-1 TGCGCCAGCAGCTGGACACTAGCGGGAGGCGGCTATGAGCAGTTCTTC CASSWTLAGGGYEQFF
- 14 TRBJ1-5 - TRBV24-1 TGTGCCACCAGTGACTTCTCTCACAATCAGCCCCAGCATTTT CATSDFSHNQPQHF
- 15 TRBJ1-4 TRBD1 TRBV20-1 TGCAGTGCCCGAGGACAGGGGACATTTAATGAAAAACTGTTTTTT CSARGQGTFNEKLFF
many 14 TRBJ2-3 - TRBV20-1 TGCAGTGCTAGTCGAGAGGGTGCCGTAGATACGCAGTATTTT CSASREGAVDTQYF
once 13 TRBJ1-2 TRBD1 TRBV2 TGTGCCAGCAGGGGGACAGGGGCCGGTGGCTACACCTTC CASRGTGAGGYTF